What follows describes a single TCR beta chain. This sample was taken from a study of T cells after yellow fever vaccination. UMIs and a universal primer site were added when TCR cDNA was made by 5'RACE template switching. TCRdb used MiXCR to reprocess the 5' RACE reads, holding one entry per CDR3 protein. Altogether 500,000 to 650,000 distinct CDR3 sequences are present, around an eighth being singletons, with the ten largest covering around 14%. CDR3 length equals 14 residues. Losses at the gene ends were 6 bases for V and 4 bases for J; bases not matched to a gene: 6. CDR1 is MNHEY and CDR2 is SVGEGT in the germline V gene.

Sample: PBMCs, taken on the day of the yellow fever booster vaccination. V and J are TRBV6-2 or TRBV6-3 and TRBJ2-5, with TRBD1 matching over 9 bases. This TCR was recovered from a young man who received the YFV17D yellow fever vaccine. CDR3 sequence (DNA): TGTGCCAGCAGCACCCGACAGGGGGGAGAGACCCAGTACTTC. Translating gives CASSTRQGGETQYF.